A selection of T cell receptor beta chains follows, all from one sample in a study of T cells in narcolepsy. Some clones are missing from TCRdb's copy, which holds only in-frame ones; the method was immunoSEQ multiplex PCR. The sample yields about 20,000 clones, roughly four fifths seen once. Sequenced material: memory (CD45RA-) CD4+ T cells from blood. These receptors originate from a human donor in good health. The CDR3 runs from the conserved cysteine through the conserved F or W. The order of the fields is J gene, V gene, D gene, clone size, CDR3 protein, CDR3 DNA. D genes are given only for firm matches. Rows give clone size only sometimes, using once, few, many, or a class for an expanded clone.

TRBJ1-6,TRBV28,.,few,CAEGSSYNSPLHF,TGTGCCGAAGGGAGCTCCTATAATTCACCCCTCCACTTT
TRBJ2-7,TRBV6-6,TRBD2,once,CASSLTSGSTYEQYF,TGTGCCAGCAGTTTGACTAGCGGGAGTACGTACGAGCAGTACTTC
TRBJ1-3,TRBV6-5,.,.,CASRRDTGSGNTIYF,TGTGCCAGCAGGCGGGACACCGGCTCTGGAAACACCATATATTTT
TRBJ1-2,TRBV29-1,.,.,CSVGMEGDGYTF,TGCAGCGTTGGAATGGAGGGGGATGGCTACACCTTC
TRBJ1-5,TRBV19,.,.,CASSIATGVQPQHF,TGTGCCAGTAGTATAGCCACGGGTGTGCAGCCCCAGCATTTT
TRBJ2-7,TRBV25-1,.,.,CASSGVYEQYF,TGTGCCAGCTCAGGGGTTTACGAGCAGTACTTC
TRBJ2-1,TRBV6-5,.,.,CASSYLLSLRGEQFF,TGTGCCAGCAGTTATCTACTCTCCTTGCGTGGTGAGCAGTTCTTC
TRBJ1-2,TRBV10-3,.,few,CAIRLSLTANYGYTF,TGTGCCATCAGGCTTTCCCTTACAGCTAACTATGGCTACACCTTC
TRBJ2-1,TRBV6-5,TRBD2,.,CASTKAGGYNEQFF,TGTGCCAGCACGAAAGCGGGGGGGTACAATGAGCAGTTCTTC
TRBJ1-1,TRBV4-3,TRBD1,.,CASSLTGGRNTEAFF,TGCGCCAGCAGCCTAACAGGGGGAAGGAACACTGAAGCTTTCTTT
TRBJ2-3,TRBV2,.,.,CASSGGRGSTDTQYF,TGTGCCAGCAGTGGAGGCAGGGGATCCACAGATACGCAGTATTTT
TRBJ2-5,TRBV5-1,.,once,CASSLVFQETQYF,TGCGCCAGCAGCTTGGTCTTTCAAGAGACCCAGTACTTC
TRBJ2-3,TRBV7-2,TRBD1,.,CASSAHLGQGAGDTQYF,TGTGCCAGCAGCGCCCACTTGGGACAGGGGGCGGGAGATACGCAGTATTTT
TRBJ1-5,TRBV12-5,TRBD1,.,CASGGGTGGDQPQHF,TGTGCTAGTGGCGGGGGGACAGGGGGAGATCAGCCCCAGCATTTT
TRBJ1-3,TRBV18,.,.,CASSTGPAGAGNTIYF,TGTGCCAGCTCAACGGGTCCGGCAGGGGCTGGAAACACCATATATTTT
TRBJ1-6,TRBV14,TRBD1,.,CASSRDRVTPLHF,TGTGCCAGCAGCCGTGACAGGGTGACCCCCCTCCACTTT